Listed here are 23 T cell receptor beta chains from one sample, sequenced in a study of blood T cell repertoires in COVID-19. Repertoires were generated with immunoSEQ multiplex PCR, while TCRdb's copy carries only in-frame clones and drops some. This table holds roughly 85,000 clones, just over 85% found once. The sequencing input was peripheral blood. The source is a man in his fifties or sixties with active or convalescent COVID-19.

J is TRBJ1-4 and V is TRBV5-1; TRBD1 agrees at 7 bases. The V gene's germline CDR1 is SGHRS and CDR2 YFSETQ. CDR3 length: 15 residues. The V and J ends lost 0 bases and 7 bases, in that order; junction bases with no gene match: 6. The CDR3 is CASSLENRGFEKLFF. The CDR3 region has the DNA TGCGCCAGCAGCTTGGAAAACAGGGGTTTTGAAAAACTGTTTTTT.

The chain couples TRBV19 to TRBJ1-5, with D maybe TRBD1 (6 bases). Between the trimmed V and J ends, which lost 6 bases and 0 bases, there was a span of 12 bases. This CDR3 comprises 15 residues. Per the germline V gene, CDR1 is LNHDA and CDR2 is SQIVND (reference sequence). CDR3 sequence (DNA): TGTGCCAGTAGCCTACAGGGAGATAGCAATCAGCCCCAGCATTTT. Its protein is CASSLQGDSNQPQHF.

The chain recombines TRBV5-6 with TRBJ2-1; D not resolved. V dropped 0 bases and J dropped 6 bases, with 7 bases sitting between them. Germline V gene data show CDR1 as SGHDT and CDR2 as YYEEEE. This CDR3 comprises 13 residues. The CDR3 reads CASSLVASNEQFF. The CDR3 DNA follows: TGTGCCAGCAGCTTGGTAGCAAGCAATGAGCAGTTCTTC. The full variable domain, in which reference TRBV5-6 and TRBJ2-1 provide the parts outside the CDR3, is DAGVTQSPTHLIKTRGQQVTLRCSPKSGHDTVSWYQQALGQGPQFIFQYYEEEERQRGNFPDRFSGHQFPNYSSELNVNALLLGDSALYLCASSLVASNEQFFGPGTRLTVL.

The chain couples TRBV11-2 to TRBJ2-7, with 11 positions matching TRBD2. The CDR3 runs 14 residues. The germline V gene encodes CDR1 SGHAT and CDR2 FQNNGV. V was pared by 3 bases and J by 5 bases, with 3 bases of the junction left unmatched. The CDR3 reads CASSLTSGTHEQYF. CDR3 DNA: TGTGCCAGCAGCTTGACTAGCGGGACTCACGAGCAGTACTTC.

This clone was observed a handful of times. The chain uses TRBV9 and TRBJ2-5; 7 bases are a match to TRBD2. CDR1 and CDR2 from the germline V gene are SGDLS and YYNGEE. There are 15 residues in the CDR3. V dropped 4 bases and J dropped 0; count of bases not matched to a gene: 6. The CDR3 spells CASSPRDYNQETQYF. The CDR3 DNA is TGTGCCAGCAGCCCCCGGGACTACAACCAAGAGACCCAGTACTTC.

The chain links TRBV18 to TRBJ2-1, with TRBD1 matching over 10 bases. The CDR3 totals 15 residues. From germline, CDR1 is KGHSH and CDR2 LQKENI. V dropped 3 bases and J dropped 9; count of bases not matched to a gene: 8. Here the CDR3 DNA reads TGTGCCAGCTCACCGCCGGGACAGGGGTTCACTGAGCAGTTCTTC. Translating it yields CASSPPGQGFTEQFF.

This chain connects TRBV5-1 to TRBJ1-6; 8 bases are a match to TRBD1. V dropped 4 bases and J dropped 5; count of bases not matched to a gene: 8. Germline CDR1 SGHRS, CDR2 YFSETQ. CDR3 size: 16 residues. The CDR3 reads CASSLNTGGDNSPLHF. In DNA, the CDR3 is TGCGCCAGCAGCCTTAATACAGGGGGAGATAATTCACCCCTCCACTTT.

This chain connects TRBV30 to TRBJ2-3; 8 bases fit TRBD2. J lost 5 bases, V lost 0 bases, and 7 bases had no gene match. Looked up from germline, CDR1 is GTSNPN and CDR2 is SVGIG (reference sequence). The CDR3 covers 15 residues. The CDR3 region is CAWSVNGRGIDTQYF. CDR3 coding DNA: TGTGCCTGGAGTGTAAACGGGAGGGGCATAGATACGCAGTATTTT.

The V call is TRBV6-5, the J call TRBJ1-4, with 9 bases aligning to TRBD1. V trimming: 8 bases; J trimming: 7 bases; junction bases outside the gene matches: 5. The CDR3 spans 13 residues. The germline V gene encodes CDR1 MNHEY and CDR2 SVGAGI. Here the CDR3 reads CASGQGYGEKLFF. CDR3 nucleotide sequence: TGTGCCAGCGGACAGGGGTATGGTGAAAAACTGTTTTTT.

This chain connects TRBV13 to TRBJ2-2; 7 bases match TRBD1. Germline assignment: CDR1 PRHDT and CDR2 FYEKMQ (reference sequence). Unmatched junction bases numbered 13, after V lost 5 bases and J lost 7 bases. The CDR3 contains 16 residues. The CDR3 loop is CASSQRGGRRYGELFF. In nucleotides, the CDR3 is TGTGCCAGCAGCCAGAGAGGGGGCCGGAGATACGGGGAGCTGTTTTTT.

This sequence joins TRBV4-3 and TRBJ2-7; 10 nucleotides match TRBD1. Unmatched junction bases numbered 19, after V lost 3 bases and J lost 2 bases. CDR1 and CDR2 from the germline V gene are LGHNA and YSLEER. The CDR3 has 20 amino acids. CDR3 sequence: CASSHRTGTGAKLTPYEQYF. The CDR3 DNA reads TGCGCCAGCAGCCATCGGACCGGGACAGGGGCCAAATTGACACCCTACGAGCAGTACTTC.

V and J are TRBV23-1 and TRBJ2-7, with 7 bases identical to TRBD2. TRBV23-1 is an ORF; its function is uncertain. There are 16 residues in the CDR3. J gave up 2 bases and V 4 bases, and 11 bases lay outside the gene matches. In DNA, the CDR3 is TGCGCCAGCAGTCCCCTGGGGGGGAGGGGAACCTACGAGCAGTACTTC. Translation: CASSPLGGRGTYEQYF.

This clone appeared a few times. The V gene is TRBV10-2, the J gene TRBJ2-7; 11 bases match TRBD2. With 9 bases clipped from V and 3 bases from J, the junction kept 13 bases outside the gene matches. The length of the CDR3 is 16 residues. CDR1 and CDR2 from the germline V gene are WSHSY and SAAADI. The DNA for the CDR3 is TGCGCCAGTCAACAGGGTAGCGGGAGGGGGAACTACGAGCAGTACTTC. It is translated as CASQQGSGRGNYEQYF.

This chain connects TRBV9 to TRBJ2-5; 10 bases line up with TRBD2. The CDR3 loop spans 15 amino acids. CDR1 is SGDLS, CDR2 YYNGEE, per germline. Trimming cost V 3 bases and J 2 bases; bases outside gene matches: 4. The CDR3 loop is CASSAGLAVQETQYF. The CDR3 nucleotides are TGTGCCAGCAGCGCCGGACTAGCGGTACAAGAGACCCAGTACTTC.

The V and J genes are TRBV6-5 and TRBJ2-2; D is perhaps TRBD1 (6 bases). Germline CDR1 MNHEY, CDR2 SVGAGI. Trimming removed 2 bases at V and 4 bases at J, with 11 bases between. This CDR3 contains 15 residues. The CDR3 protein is CASSYGTGITGELFF. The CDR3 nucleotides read TGTGCCAGCAGTTACGGCACAGGGATCACCGGGGAGCTGTTTTTT.

The CDR3 coding sequence is TGTGCCAGCAGGGGAGGAATGTGGAATTCACCCCTCCACTTT. The encoded protein is CASRGGMWNSPLHF. J is TRBJ1-6 and V is TRBV28; D uncertain. V was cut by 6 bases and J by 7 bases, with 13 bases left in between. The CDR3 is 14 residues long. Germline lookup yields CDR1 MDHEN and CDR2 SYDVKM.

The CDR3 nucleotides read TGTGCCTGGTCCCGGGACAGGGAAGGAATTACTGAAGCTTTCTTT. As protein: CAWSRDREGITEAFF. The genes are TRBV30 and TRBJ1-1; 9 positions match TRBD1. The CDR3 covers 15 residues. Germline CDR1 and CDR2: GTSNPN and SVGIG (reference sequence). The V segment lost 5 bases and the J segment 5 bases; nucleotides outside the gene matches: 12.

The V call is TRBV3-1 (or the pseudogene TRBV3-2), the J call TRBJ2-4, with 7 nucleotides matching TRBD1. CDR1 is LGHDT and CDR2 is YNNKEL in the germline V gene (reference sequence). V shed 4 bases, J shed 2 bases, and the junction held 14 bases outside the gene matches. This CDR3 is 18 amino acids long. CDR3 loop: CASSLSGRAGGTKNIQYF. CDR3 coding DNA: TGTGCCAGCAGCCTCTCGGGCAGGGCAGGGGGAACCAAAAACATTCAGTACTTC.

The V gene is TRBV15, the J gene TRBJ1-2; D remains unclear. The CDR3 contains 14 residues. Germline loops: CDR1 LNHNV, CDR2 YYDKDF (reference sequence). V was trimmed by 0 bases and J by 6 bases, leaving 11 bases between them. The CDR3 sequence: CATSREAGGNGYTF. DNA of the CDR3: TGTGCCACCAGCAGAGAGGCAGGCGGGAATGGCTACACCTTC.

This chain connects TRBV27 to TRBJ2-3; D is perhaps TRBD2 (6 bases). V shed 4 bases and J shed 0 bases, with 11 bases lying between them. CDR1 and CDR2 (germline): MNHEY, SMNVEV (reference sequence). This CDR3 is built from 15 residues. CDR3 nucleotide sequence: TGTGCCAGCAGTTCGGGCGGGGTGAGCACAGATACGCAGTATTTT. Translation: CASSSGGVSTDTQYF.

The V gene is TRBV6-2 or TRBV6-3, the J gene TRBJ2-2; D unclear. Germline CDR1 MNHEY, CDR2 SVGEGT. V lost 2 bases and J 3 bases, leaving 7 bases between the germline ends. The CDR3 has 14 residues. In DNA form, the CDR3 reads TGTGCCAGCAGTTACGGGCAGTACACCGGGGAGCTGTTTTTT. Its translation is CASSYGQYTGELFF.

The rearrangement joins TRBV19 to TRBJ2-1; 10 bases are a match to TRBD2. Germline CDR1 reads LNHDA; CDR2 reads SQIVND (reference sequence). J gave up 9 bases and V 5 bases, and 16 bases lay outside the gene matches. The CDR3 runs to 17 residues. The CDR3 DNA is TGTGCCAGTAGTCCACCACTTCAAGCGGGAGGGCGTGTTGAGCAGTTCTTC. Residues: CASSPPLQAGGRVEQFF. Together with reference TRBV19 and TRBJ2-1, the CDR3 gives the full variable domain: DGGITQSPKYLFRKEGQNVTLSCEQNLNHDAMYWYRQDPGQGLRLIYYSQIVNDFQKGDIAEGYSVSREKKESFPLTVTSAQKNPTAFYLCASSPPLQAGGRVEQFFGPGTRLTVL.

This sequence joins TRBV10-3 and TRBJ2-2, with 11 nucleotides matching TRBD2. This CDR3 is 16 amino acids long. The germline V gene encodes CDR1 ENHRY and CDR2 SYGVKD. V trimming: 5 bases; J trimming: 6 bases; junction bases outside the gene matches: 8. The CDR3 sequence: CAISQRSGREPGELFF. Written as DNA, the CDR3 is TGTGCCATCAGTCAGCGTAGCGGGAGGGAGCCCGGGGAGCTGTTTTTT.